This note documents a single T cell receptor beta chain sequence. The antigen is undetermined. This specimen comes from a study of lymphopenia after photon versus proton radiotherapy. Notes on the study in general: After lymphocyte nadir, photon-treated repertoires showed oligoclonal expansion, especially CD8+ Temra. Larger post-nadir TCR diversity loss correlated inversely with survival in deceased patients. Relative stability marked proton patients; photon patients lost diversity and naive cells.

Using immunoSEQ multiplex PCR, the repertoire was profiled, and TCRdb retains in-frame clones only, with some absent. Found here are over 20,000 clones, roughly four fifths of them singletons; the top ten hold more than 3%. The CDR3 contains 14 residues. V lost 6 bases to trimming and J lost 7 bases, with 16 bases between them. Germline CDR1 SGHRS, CDR2 YFSETQ. The receptor was derived from a woman between 45 and 65 years old with pancreatic cancer. This specimen consisted of peripheral blood, obtained from a patient treated with photon-based radiotherapy. The rearrangement links TRBV5-1 to TRBJ2-2, with D perhaps TRBD1 (5 bases). The CDR3 loop reads CASNSGKSGGELFF. CDR3 nucleotide sequence: TGCGCCAGCAATTCAGGGAAGTCGGGCGGGGAGCTGTTTTTT.